Following are 26 T cell receptor beta chains from one sample sequenced in a study of T-cell reconstitution after alpha-beta-depleted transplantation in children (dated by TCRdb to about 2016). According to the study, the label for this sample's treatment or condition signals: allogeneic hematopoietic cell transplantation with graft depleted of TCRalphabeta T cells and CD19 B cells. Libraries were prepared through PCR. Sequencing used an Illumina HiSeq 2500. TCR library preparation used molecular barcoding, with unique molecular identifiers applied to normalize quantification of the TCRbeta repertoire. TCRdb's own reprocessing of the public reads used fastp at Q25 and MiXCR and kept productive beta chains. All rows with the same CDR3 protein become a single entry with the most common DNA and genes. The sample profile shows around 300,000 distinct CDR3 sequences; more than 9% of them were found once. The ten largest clones represent 23% of the sample.

Specimen: peripheral blood, collected 180 days after TCRalphabeta/CD19-depleted stem cell transplant. These TCRs come from a male patient between 2 and 15 years old who had a stem cell transplant for chronic granulomatous disease, so the T cells may come from the graft donor.

Many counts were recorded for this clonotype. At one of its ends the junction is not consistent with the germline gene, which may arise from a read error. The chain uses TRBV13 and TRBJ2-3; no reliable D call. This CDR3 has 12 residues. Germline V gene data show CDR1 as PRHDT and CDR2 as FYEKMQ (reference sequence). The CDR3 nucleotides are TGTGCCAGCAGCTCCCCCCTAAGGGCTGTTAATTTT. Translation gives CASSSPLRAVNF.

This clonotype has just a few counts. The chain carries TRBV11-2 and TRBJ2-2; no reliable D call. The CDR3 has 15 amino acids. Per germline, CDR1 SGHAT and CDR2 FQNNGV. V lost 3 bases and J 5 bases, leaving 13 bases between the germline ends. This CDR3 is CASSFTNDRTGELFF. As DNA, the CDR3 is TGTGCCAGCAGCTTCACCAATGATAGGACCGGGGAGCTGTTTTTT.

Comment on this clonotype: Just one base apart from a much larger clone, this may be a read error. V and J are TRBV7-2 and TRBJ2-4; D not certain. Looked up from germline, CDR1 is SGHTA and CDR2 is FQGNSA. The CDR3 has 17 residues. The CDR3 region has the DNA TGTGCCTGCAGCTTAACGGCAGGTTTTATAGCCAAAAACATTCAGTACTTC. Translated: CACSLTAGFIAKNIQYF.

This clonotype was counted many times. The rearrangement uses TRBV20-1 and TRBJ2-3, with D tentatively TRBD2 (6 bases). This CDR3 has 16 residues. CDR1 is DFQATT, CDR2 SNEGSKA, per germline (reference sequence). V was trimmed by 0 bases and J by 1 base, leaving 14 bases between them. The CDR3 reads CSARDRKRAGTDTQYF. The CDR3, as DNA: TGCAGTGCTAGAGATCGAAAGCGGGCGGGCACAGATACGCAGTATTTT.

The sample holds many counts of this clonotype. V usage is TRBV27 and J usage is TRBJ1-5; D remains unclear. Trimming left V 0 bases short and J 3 bases short, with 9 bases between. Germline loops: CDR1 MNHEY, CDR2 SMNVEV (reference sequence). The CDR3 spans 15 residues. The CDR3 nucleotides are TGTGCCAGCAGTTTATCGGCCGGGTTCAATCAGCCCCAGCATTTT. Amino acids: CASSLSAGFNQPQHF.

On this clonotype itself: This sequence may be a read error, since a much larger clone differs from it by one base. The chain uses TRBV6-1 and TRBJ2-1; D is undetermined. The germline CDR1 and CDR2 sequences are MNHNS and SASEGT. The CDR3 consists of 15 residues. CDR3 region: CASSPSRPPRNERFF. The CDR3, as DNA: TGTGCCAGCAGTCCATCCCGGCCCCCTAGGAATGAGCGGTTCTTC.

The sample holds many counts of this clonotype. The rearrangement joins TRBV19 to TRBJ2-5, with a weak D call TRBD1 (6 bases). V lost 3 bases to trimming and J lost 4 bases, with 18 bases between them. Germline CDR1 is LNHDA and CDR2 is SQIVND (reference sequence). This CDR3 spans 16 amino acids. CDR3 protein: CASSMHHGGAPETQYF. Here the CDR3 DNA reads TGTGCCAGTAGTATGCATCATGGGGGCGCTCCAGAGACCCAGTACTTC.

This clonotype was observed many times. The chain uses TRBV10-3 and TRBJ2-3; possible D gene TRBD2, 7 bases. The CDR3 consists of 17 residues. The V gene's germline CDR1 is ENHRY and CDR2 SYGVKD. V lost 5 bases to trimming and J lost 4 bases, with 22 bases between them. In nucleotides, the CDR3 is TGTGCCATCAGTCCATCTTCTGGGGGCGGGGGTCCAGATACGCAGTATTTT. Amino acid sequence: CAISPSSGGGGPDTQYF.

Ten or more counts support this clonotype. The rearrangement joins TRBV5-6 to TRBJ1-2; 11 bases map to TRBD1. Trimming took 2 bases from V and 6 from J; bases not matched to a gene: 6. The CDR3 has 15 amino acids. Germline CDR1 reads SGHDT; CDR2 reads YYEEEE. CDR3 DNA sequence: TGTGCCAGCAGCTTACCCCGGACAGGGGGCGATGGCTACACCTTC. Protein sequence: CASSLPRTGGDGYTF.

This clonotype showed up many times. The V call is TRBV4-1, the J call TRBJ2-1; 9 bases map to TRBD2. Germline values: CDR1 MGHRA, CDR2 YSYEKL. Germline trimming cut 4 bases from V and 8 bases from J; bases unmatched to any gene: 15. The length of the CDR3 is 17 residues. This CDR3 reads CASSPKGGSGSWYEQFF. CDR3 nucleotide sequence: TGCGCCAGCAGCCCCAAGGGCGGTAGCGGGAGTTGGTATGAGCAGTTCTTC.

V is TRBV30 and J is TRBJ1-5; D is perhaps TRBD1 (5 bases). Looked up from germline, CDR1 is GTSNPN and CDR2 is SVGIG (reference sequence). The length of the CDR3 is 16 residues. V was cut by 2 bases and J by 5 bases, with 19 bases left in between. The CDR3: CAWSPPGAKWDQPQHF. The CDR3 DNA follows: TGTGCCTGGAGTCCCCCCGGGGCCAAATGGGATCAGCCCCAGCATTTT.

This clonotype occurred many times. The V and J genes are TRBV20-1 and TRBJ1-5; TRBD1 agrees at 8 bases. V trimming: 6 bases; J trimming: 3 bases; junction bases outside the gene matches: 13. The CDR3 spans 16 residues. Germline V lookup: CDR1 DFQATT, CDR2 SNEGSKA (reference sequence). The chain's CDR3 is CSAVPRQGILNQPQHF. CDR3 DNA: TGCAGTGCCGTTCCACGACAGGGGATACTCAATCAGCCCCAGCATTTT.

As concerns this clonotype: This may arise from a read error, as a much more abundant clone is one base away. The V call is TRBV11-1, the J call TRBJ2-3; the match to TRBD2 covers 9 bases. CDR3 length: 18 residues. Germline V gene data show CDR1 as SGHAT and CDR2 as FQDESV (reference sequence). The DNA for the CDR3 is TGTGCCAGCAGCTTAGATTTTCGACTAGCGGTAAGCATAGATACGCAGTATTTT. As protein: CASSLDFRLAVSIDTQYF.

The chain links TRBV20-1 to TRBJ1-2; possible D gene TRBD1, 5 bases. Germline V gene data show CDR1 as DFQATT and CDR2 as SNEGSKA (reference sequence). CDR3 length: 11 amino acids. Trimming shortened V by 6 bases and J by 7 bases, and 12 bases separated the two germline ends. The CDR3 nucleotides read TGCAGTGCAAAGCGGGGGGGTGGCTACACCTTC. It encodes CSAKRGGGYTF.

The table lists this clonotype with many counts. The V gene is TRBV5-1, the J gene TRBJ1-2; D is unclear. CDR3 length equals 13 residues. Trimming removed 0 bases from V and 8 bases from J, with 11 bases in between. Germline V CDR1 and CDR2: SGHRS, YFSETQ. The CDR3 DNA is TGCGCCAGCAGCTTGGTCGCAGATTACGGCTACACCTTC. This sequence encodes CASSLVADYGYTF.

At least ten counts were recorded for this clonotype. The rearrangement joins TRBV29-1 to TRBJ2-1; 7 nucleotides line up with TRBD1. The CDR3 is made up of 13 amino acids. Per the germline V gene, CDR1 is SQVTM and CDR2 is ANQGSEA. V shed 5 bases, J shed 9 bases, and the junction held 10 bases outside the gene matches. This chain's CDR3 is CSVTHRGFSEQFF. The CDR3 DNA reads TGCAGCGTTACCCACAGGGGTTTCAGTGAGCAGTTCTTC.

The sample holds many counts of this clonotype. The chain combines TRBV24-1 with TRBJ2-1; 7 nucleotides agree with TRBD1. After removal of 1 base from V and 8 bases from J, the junction contained 10 bases not matched to a gene. Per the germline V gene, CDR1 is KGHDR and CDR2 is SFDVKD. The length of the CDR3 is 16 residues. The CDR3 loop is CATSDFSGGNIDEQFF. DNA of the CDR3: TGTGCCACCAGTGATTTTTCAGGGGGAAATATTGATGAGCAGTTCTTC.

The chain links TRBV20-1 to TRBJ2-1; D remains unclear. This CDR3 contains 12 residues. V gave up 4 bases and J gave up 9 bases, with 13 bases separating them. Per the germline V gene, CDR1 is DFQATT and CDR2 is SNEGSKA (reference sequence). In nucleotides, the CDR3 is TGCAGTGCTACGATAGCTACCCCTGAGCAGTTCTTC. Its protein is CSATIATPEQFF.

This clonotype has a count of ten or more. The genes are TRBV21-1 and TRBJ2-6; the table's D call of TRBD1 was not tested on the DNA. TRBV21-1 is deemed a pseudogene. This CDR3 is built from 17 residues. Written as DNA, the CDR3 is TGTGCCAACCGGGGACAGGGGAGGCACTATGGGGCCAACGTCCTGACTTTC. Its translation is CANRGQGRHYGANVLTF.

Concerning this clonotype itself: A much more abundant neighbour one base away suggests this may be a read error. The V call is TRBV7-9, the J call TRBJ2-1, with a possible D match to TRBD2 (5 bases). The CDR3 consists of 12 residues. Looked up from germline, CDR1 is SEHNR and CDR2 is FQNEAQ (reference sequence). With 3 bases removed from V and 12 bases from J, the gap between germline ends came to 12 bases. The CDR3 is CASSLFSAGQFF. CDR3 coding DNA: TGTGCCAGCAGCTTGTTTAGCGCCGGGCAGTTCTTC.

V is TRBV28 and J is TRBJ2-7, with D unclear. Germline assignment: CDR1 MDHEN and CDR2 SYDVKM. This CDR3 spans 12 amino acids. Trimming stripped 5 bases from V and 2 bases from J, with 7 bases between. Written as DNA, the CDR3 is TGTGCCAGCAGTGCTCTTACCTACGAGCAGTACTTC. Its protein product is CASSALTYEQYF.

This clonotype was counted between two and nine times. The gene calls are TRBV14 and TRBJ2-7, with 7 nucleotides matching TRBD1. Germline V lookup: CDR1 SGHDN, CDR2 FVKESK. The CDR3 covers 16 residues. Trimming took 0 bases from V and 1 from J; bases not matched to a gene: 6. The CDR3 region has the DNA TGTGCCAGCAGCCAAGATTCTCCGGGACAGTCCTACGAGCAGTACTTC. Amino acids: CASSQDSPGQSYEQYF.

This clonotype was recorded many times. Mismatch with germline at one junction end may stem from a read error. The rearrangement uses TRBV5-1 and TRBJ1-6; D gene unclear. The CDR3 is made up of 15 amino acids. Per germline, CDR1 SGHRS and CDR2 YFSETQ. In DNA form, the CDR3 reads TGCGCCTGCAGCTTGGCCGGCAGTTCTTATTCACCCCTCCACTTT. It codes for CACSLAGSSYSPLHF.

This clonotype has just one count. One end of the junction does not line up with germline, which may come from a read error. The rearrangement uses TRBV5-4 and TRBJ2-1; 7 positions agree with TRBD2. CDR1 is SGHNT and CDR2 is YYREEE in the germline V gene (reference sequence). This CDR3 has 15 amino acids. For the CDR3, the DNA is TGTGCCGGCAGCTACGGACTAGTCCCGGACAATGAGCAGTTCTTC. It yields the protein CAGSYGLVPDNEQFF.

This clonotype was observed a handful of times. V gene TRBV19 combines with J gene TRBJ1-5, with D possibly being TRBD1 (6 bases). Germline CDR1 reads LNHDA; CDR2 reads SQIVND (reference sequence). The CDR3 runs 18 residues. V lost 1 base and J lost 4, with 20 bases in between. The CDR3 spells CASSIVQGLGFWNQPQHF. DNA for the CDR3: TGTGCCAGTAGTATAGTTCAGGGGCTCGGGTTTTGGAATCAGCCCCAGCATTTT.

The table lists this clonotype with many counts. This chain uses TRBV5-1 with TRBJ2-1, with unresolved D. Trimming cost V 3 bases and J 4 bases, with 5 bases left between them. CDR3 size: 12 residues. Germline V gene lookup returns CDR1 SGHRS and CDR2 YFSETQ. CDR3 sequence: CASSSGYNEQFF. CDR3 nucleotide sequence: TGCGCCAGCAGCTCAGGATACAATGAGCAGTTCTTC.